This TCR beta chain came from a study of cytotoxic CD8 clonotypes in ibrutinib-treated CLL (dated by TCRdb to 2020 to 2022). Background on the whole study: In this cohort, 15 patients were treatment-naive and about a dozen were relapsed/refractory, while roughly 18 had unmutated IGHV. Partial responses were observed in about 24 patients and complete responses in 2; after a median follow-up of 68 months, remission was maintained in 15 or so patients and progression was observed in around twelve. Samples at response were collected after a median of 12 months of treatment, with a range of 6 to 36 months. On average, each sample had approximately 250,000 productive templates and more than 75,000 productive rearrangements. Of the roughly 90 people in the trial, about two dozen had longitudinal samples available. Cryopreserved peripheral blood mononuclear cells were collected before treatment, at response, and at either disease progression or sustained remission.

V is reduced by 6 bases and J by 3 bases, leaving a spacing of 18 bases between them. Inclusive of the bounding cysteine and phenylalanine, the CDR3 is 15 residues long. CDR3 DNA is the only sequence kept; it has 45 bases, read in frame from the first base. Reading the germline V gene gives CDR1 KGHSH and CDR2 LQKENI. Results and caveats for the whole study, not just this receptor: Clonality rose at ibrutinib response, remained stable during sustained remission, and dropped back toward baseline at progression. Lymph node repertoires were not examined, and the timing of sampling was not matched between patients in sustained remission and those whose disease progressed. Public clonotypes were rare and either shrank or stayed stable during treatment, and the rise in clonality at ibrutinib response reflected expansion of private clonotypes. Baseline clonality was found to be higher than that of age-matched healthy donors and was strongly correlated with circulating CD8+ T-cell counts.

Worth noting for this clone: The antigen it binds to is not known. Base qualities are not at hand, and no much larger clone is one base apart.

The goal of deep resolution MiSeq sequencing was a depth between 1 in 1 million and 1 in 200,000 T cells, and coverage averaged 10x per clonotype. The immunoSEQ hsTCRB Kit was used to generate TCR beta libraries. On the authors' methods: ImmunoSEQ Data Assistant and ImmunoSEQ Analyzer were used for data analysis, and V, D and J genes were assigned according to IMGT definitions. Clonality, which ranges from 0 to 1, was calculated by subtracting the normalized Shannon entropy of productive rearrangement frequencies from one. Only overrepresented clonotypes making up at least 0.05% of each patient's repertoire were included in the public clonotype analysis. About a dozen repertoires from age-matched healthy donors, obtained from immuneACCESS, served as clonality controls. The clones in this table, taken by TCRdb from immuneACCESS, are in-frame only. Not every clone is retained; where verified, under half of the shortfall comes from an unresolved V gene, and the cause of the rest is unknown. V and J calls and clone size come straight from that table; D and trimming were deduced from the DNA. In all, the sample holds tens of thousands of clones, and roughly 86% of those were seen once. The ten most abundant clones make up around 5% of the sample.

Approximately 2 micrograms of genomic DNA were extracted from cryopreserved PBMCs for TCR beta library preparation. Longitudinal blood samples from CLL patients on ibrutinib monotherapy underwent high-throughput TCR beta sequencing. The patients took part in an open-label, single-center phase 2 trial of ibrutinib monotherapy. This TCR derives from a human donor with chronic lymphocytic leukemia. Sequences were derived from PBMCs, sampled before ibrutinib treatment. The chain is made from TRBV18 and TRBJ2-7; confidence is insufficient to name the D gene. The CDR3 here reads CASSAGSHVNYEQYF. The DNA reads as follows: TGTGCCAGCTCGGCCGGGTCCCACGTGAACTACGAGCAGTACTTC.